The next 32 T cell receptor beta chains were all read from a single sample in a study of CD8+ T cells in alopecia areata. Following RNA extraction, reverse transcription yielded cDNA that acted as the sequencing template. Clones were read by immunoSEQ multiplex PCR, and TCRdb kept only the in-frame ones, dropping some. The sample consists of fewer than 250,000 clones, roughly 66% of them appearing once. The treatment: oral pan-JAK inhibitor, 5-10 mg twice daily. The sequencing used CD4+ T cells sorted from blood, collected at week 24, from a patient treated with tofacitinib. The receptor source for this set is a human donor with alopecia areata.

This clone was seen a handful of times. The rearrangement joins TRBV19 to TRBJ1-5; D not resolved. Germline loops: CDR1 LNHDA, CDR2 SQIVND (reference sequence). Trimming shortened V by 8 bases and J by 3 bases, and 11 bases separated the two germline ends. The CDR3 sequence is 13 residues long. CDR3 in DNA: TGTGCCAGTGATAGGGCTAACAATCAGCCCCAGCATTTT. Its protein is CASDRANNQPQHF.

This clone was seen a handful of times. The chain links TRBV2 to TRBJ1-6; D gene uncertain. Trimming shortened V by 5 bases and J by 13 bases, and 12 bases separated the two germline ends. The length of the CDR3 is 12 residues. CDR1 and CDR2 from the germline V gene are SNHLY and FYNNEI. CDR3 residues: CASSSTVGPLHF. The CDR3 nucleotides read TGTGCCAGCAGTTCCACAGTTGGGCCCCTCCACTTT.

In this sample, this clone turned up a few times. CDR3 amino acids: CASSIGGGSNQPQHF. The CDR3 DNA is TGTGCCAGTAGTATAGGGGGAGGGAGCAATCAGCCCCAGCATTTT. The genes are TRBV19 and TRBJ1-5; unclear D gene. CDR1 is LNHDA, CDR2 SQIVND, per germline (reference sequence). V lost 1 base to trimming and J lost 1 base, with 8 bases between them. This CDR3 contains 15 residues.

CDR3 amino acids: CAWSVPGGRGEQFF. The CDR3 DNA sequence: TGTGCCTGGAGCGTGCCCGGGGGGCGGGGTGAGCAGTTCTTC. The rearrangement links TRBV30 to TRBJ2-1; a weak D match, TRBD2 (7 bases). The CDR3 is 14 residues long. Looked up from germline, CDR1 is GTSNPN and CDR2 is SVGIG (reference sequence). V shed 3 bases and J shed 9 bases, with 18 bases lying between them.

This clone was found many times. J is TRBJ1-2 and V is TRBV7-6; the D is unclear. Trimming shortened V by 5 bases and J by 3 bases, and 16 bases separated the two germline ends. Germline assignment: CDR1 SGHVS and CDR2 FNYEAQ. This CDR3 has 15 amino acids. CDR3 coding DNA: TGTGCCAGCAGCCCAACCCCCGGGGATGACTATGGCTACACCTTC. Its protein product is CASSPTPGDDYGYTF.

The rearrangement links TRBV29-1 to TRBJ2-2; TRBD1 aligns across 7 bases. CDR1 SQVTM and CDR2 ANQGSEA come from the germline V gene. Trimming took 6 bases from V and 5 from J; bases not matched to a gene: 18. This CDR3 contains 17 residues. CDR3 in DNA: TGCAGCGTCGTAGACGGGACAGCTAAAACCCTAACCGGGGAGCTGTTTTTT. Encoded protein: CSVVDGTAKTLTGELFF.

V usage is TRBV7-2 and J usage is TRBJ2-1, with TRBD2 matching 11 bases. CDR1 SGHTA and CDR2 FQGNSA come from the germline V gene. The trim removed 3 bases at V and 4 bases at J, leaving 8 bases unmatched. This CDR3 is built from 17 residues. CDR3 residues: CASSFKLSGGAYNEQFF. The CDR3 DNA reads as TGTGCCAGCAGCTTCAAGCTTAGCGGGGGGGCTTACAATGAGCAGTTCTTC. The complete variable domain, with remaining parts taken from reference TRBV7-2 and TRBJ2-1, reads GAGVSQSPSNKVTEKGKDVELRCDPISGHTALYWYRQSLGQGLEFLIYFQGNSAPDKSGLPSDRFSAERTGGSVSTLTIQRTQQEDSAVYLCASSFKLSGGAYNEQFFGPGTRLTVL.

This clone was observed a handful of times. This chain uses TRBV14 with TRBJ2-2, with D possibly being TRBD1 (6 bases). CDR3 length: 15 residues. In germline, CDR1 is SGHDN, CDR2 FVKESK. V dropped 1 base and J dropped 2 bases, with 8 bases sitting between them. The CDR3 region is CASSQAQGNTGELFF. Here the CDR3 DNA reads TGTGCCAGCAGCCAAGCACAGGGTAACACCGGGGAGCTGTTTTTT.

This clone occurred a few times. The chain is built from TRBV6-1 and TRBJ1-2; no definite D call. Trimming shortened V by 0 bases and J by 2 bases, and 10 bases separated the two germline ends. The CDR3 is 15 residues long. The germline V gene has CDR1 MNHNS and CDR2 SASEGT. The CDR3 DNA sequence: TGTGCCAGCAGTGAAGCCCCAGGACGGAACTATGGCTACACCTTC. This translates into CASSEAPGRNYGYTF.

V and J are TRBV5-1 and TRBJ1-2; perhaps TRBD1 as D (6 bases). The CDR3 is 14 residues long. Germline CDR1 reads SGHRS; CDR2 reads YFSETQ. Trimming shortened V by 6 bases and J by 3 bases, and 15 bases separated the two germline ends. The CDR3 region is CASKEGGADYGYTF. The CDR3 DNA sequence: TGCGCCAGCAAGGAGGGGGGCGCAGACTATGGCTACACCTTC.

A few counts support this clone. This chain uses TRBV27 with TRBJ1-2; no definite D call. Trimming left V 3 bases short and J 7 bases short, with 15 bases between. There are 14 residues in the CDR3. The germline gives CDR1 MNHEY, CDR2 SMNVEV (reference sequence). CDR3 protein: CASSLRQFTGGYTF. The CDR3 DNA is TGTGCCAGCAGTTTGCGGCAATTTACTGGTGGCTACACCTTC.

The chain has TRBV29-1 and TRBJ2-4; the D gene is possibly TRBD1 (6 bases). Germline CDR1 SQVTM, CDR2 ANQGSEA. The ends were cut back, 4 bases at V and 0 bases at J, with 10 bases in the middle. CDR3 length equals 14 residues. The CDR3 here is CSVVQGLAKNIQYF. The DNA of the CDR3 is TGCAGCGTTGTCCAGGGGCTAGCCAAAAACATTCAGTACTTC.

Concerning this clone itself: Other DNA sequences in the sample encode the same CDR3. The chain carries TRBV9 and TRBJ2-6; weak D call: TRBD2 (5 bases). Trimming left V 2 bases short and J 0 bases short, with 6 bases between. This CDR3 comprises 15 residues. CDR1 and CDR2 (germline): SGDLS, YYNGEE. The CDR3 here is CASSVEGSGANVLTF. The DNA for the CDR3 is TGTGCCAGCAGCGTTGAGGGCTCTGGGGCCAACGTCCTGACTTTC.

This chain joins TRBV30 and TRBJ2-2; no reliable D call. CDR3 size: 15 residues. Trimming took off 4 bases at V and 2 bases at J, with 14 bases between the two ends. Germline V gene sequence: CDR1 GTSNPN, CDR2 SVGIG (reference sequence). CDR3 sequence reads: CAWTLRQANTGELFF. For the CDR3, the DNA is TGTGCCTGGACCCTGCGGCAGGCAAACACCGGGGAGCTGTTTTTT.

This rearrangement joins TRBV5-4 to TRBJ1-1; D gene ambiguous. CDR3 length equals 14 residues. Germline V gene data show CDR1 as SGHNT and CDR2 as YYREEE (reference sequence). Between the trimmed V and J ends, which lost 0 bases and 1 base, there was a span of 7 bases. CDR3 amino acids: CASSLAHRNTEAFF. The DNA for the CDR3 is TGTGCCAGCAGCTTGGCACATAGGAACACTGAAGCTTTCTTT.

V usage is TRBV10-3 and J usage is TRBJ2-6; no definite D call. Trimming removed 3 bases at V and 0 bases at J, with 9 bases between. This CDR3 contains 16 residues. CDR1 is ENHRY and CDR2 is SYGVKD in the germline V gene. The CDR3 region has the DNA TGTGCCATCAGTGATTTGTCAACCTCTGGGGCCAACGTCCTGACTTTC. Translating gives CAISDLSTSGANVLTF.

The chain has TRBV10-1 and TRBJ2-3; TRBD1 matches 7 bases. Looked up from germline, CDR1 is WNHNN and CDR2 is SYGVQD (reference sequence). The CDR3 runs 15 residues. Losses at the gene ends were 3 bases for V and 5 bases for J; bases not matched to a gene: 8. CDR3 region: CASSEGTGAGDTQYF. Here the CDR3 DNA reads TGCGCCAGCAGTGAAGGAACAGGGGCTGGAGATACGCAGTATTTT.

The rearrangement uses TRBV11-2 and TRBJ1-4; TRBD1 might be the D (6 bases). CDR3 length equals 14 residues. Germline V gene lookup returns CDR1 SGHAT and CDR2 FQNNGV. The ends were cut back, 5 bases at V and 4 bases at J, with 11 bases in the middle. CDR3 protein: CASSLDRSNEKLFF. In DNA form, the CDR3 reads TGTGCCAGCAGCCTCGACAGGAGTAATGAAAAACTGTTTTTT.

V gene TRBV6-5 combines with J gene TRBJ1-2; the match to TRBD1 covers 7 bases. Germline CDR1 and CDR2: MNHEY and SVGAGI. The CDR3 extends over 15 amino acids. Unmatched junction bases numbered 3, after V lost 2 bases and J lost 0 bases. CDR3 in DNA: TGTGCCAGCAGTTACCGCGGGACAGCTAACTATGGCTACACCTTC. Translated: CASSYRGTANYGYTF.

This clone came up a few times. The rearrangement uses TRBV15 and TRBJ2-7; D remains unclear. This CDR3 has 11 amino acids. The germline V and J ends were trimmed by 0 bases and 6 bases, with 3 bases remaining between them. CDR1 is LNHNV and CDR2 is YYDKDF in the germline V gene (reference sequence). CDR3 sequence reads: CATSRDREQYF. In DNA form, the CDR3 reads TGTGCCACCAGCAGAGATCGCGAGCAGTACTTC. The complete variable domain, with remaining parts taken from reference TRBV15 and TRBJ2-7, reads DAMVIQNPRYQVTQFGKPVTLSCSQTLNHNVMYWYQQKSSQAPKLLFHYYDKDFNNEADTPDNFQSRRPNTSFCFLDIRSPGLGDTAMYLCATSRDREQYFGPGTRLTVT.

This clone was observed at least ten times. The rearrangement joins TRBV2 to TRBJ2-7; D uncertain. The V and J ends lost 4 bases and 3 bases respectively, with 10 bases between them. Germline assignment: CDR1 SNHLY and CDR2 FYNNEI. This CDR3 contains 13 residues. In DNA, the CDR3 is TGTGCCAGCAGTGTGGGGTACGGCTACGAGCAGTACTTC. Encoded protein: CASSVGYGYEQYF.

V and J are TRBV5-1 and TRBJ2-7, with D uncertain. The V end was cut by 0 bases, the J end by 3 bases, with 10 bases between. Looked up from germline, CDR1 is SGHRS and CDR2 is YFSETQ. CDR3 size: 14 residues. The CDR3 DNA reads TGCGCCAGCAGCTTGGCCGGTATCCGCTACGAGCAGTACTTC. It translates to CASSLAGIRYEQYF.

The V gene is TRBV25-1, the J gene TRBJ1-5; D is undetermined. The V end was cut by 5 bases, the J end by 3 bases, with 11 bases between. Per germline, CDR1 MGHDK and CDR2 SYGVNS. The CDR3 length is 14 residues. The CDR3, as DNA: TGTGCCAGCAGTTCCCAGGCGAACAATCAGCCCCAGCATTTT. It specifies CASSSQANNQPQHF.

In nucleotides, the CDR3 is TGCAGCGTTGAAGAATTCGGGGATTCCTACGAGCAGTACTTC. Its protein is CSVEEFGDSYEQYF. V usage is TRBV29-1 and J usage is TRBJ2-7; a possible D gene is TRBD2 (5 bases). Between the trimmed V and J ends, which lost 0 bases and 1 base, there was a span of 10 bases. The CDR3 consists of 14 residues. Germline V lookup: CDR1 SQVTM, CDR2 ANQGSEA.

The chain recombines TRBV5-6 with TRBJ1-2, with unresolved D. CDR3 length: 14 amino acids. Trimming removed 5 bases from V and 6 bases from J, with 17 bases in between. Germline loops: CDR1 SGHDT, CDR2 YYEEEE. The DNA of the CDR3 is TGTGCCAGCAGTCCTGGGTCAACGAAGAATGGCTACACCTTC. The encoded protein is CASSPGSTKNGYTF. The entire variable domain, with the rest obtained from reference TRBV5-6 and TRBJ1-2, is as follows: DAGVTQSPTHLIKTRGQQVTLRCSPKSGHDTVSWYQQALGQGPQFIFQYYEEEERQRGNFPDRFSGHQFPNYSSELNVNALLLGDSALYLCASSPGSTKNGYTFGSGTRLTVV.

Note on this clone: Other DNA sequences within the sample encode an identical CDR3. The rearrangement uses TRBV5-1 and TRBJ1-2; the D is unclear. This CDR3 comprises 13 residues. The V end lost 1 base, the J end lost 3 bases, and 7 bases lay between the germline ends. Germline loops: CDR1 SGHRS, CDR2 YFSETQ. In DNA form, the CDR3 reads TGCGCCAGCAGCTTGCGCGGGGACTATGGCTACACCTTC. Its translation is CASSLRGDYGYTF.

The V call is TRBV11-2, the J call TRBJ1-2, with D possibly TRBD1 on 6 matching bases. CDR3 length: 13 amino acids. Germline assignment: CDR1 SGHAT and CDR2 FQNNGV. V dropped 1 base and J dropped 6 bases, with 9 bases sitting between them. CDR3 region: CASSLVQGDGYTF. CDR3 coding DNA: TGTGCCAGCAGCTTAGTACAGGGTGATGGCTACACCTTC.

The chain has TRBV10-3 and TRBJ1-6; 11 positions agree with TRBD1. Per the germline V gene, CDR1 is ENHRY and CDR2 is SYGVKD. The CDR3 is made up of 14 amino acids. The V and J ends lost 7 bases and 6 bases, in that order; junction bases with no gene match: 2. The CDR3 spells CAINGQGANSPLHF. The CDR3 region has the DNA TGTGCCATCAACGGACAGGGGGCTAATTCACCCCTCCACTTT.

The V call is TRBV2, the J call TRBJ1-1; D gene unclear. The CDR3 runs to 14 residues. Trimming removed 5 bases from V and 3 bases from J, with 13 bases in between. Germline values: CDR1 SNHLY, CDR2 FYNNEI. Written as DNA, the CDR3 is TGTGCCAGCAGTTTGGGTCAGACCCACACTGAAGCTTTCTTT. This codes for CASSLGQTHTEAFF.

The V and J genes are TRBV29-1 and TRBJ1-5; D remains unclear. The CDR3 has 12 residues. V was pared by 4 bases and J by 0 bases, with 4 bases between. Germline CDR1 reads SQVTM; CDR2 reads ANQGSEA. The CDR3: CSVGSSNQPQHF. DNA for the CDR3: TGCAGCGTTGGGAGTAGCAATCAGCCCCAGCATTTT.

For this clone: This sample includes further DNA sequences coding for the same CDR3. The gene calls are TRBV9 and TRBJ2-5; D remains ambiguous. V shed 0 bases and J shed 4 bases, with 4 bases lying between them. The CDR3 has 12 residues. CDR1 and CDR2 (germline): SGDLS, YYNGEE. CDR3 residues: CASSVVGETQYF. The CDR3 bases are TGTGCCAGCAGCGTAGTGGGAGAGACCCAGTACTTC.

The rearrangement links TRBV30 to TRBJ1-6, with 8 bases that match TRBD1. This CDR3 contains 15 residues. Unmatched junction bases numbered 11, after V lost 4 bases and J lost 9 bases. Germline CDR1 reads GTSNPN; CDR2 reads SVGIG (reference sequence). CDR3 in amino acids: CAWTQGAQLGSPLHF. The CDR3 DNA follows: TGTGCCTGGACCCAGGGGGCCCAACTGGGTTCACCCCTCCACTTT.